Listed below are T cell receptor beta chains from one sample, sequenced in a study of T cells in Graves' hyperthyroidism and ophthalmopathy. Via MiXCR, TCRdb re-called the multiplex PCR reads, giving one row per CDR3 protein. The data hold nearly 750,000 distinct CDR3 sequences, with approximately 40% observed a single time. What was sequenced was blood. These receptors originate from a woman between 40 and 55 years old with Graves' hyperthyroidism. Both conserved end residues are part of each CDR3. Fields, in order: CDR3 DNA, CDR3 protein, D gene, clone size, V gene, J gene. D genes are given only for firm matches. Clone size is given for some rows only: seen once, a few or many times, or a class if the clone is expanded.

TGTGCCATCAGTGAGGGGGACAGGGCTTTCTCTGGGGCCAACGTCCTGACTTTC	CAISEGDRAFSGANVLTF	TRBD1	many	TRBV10-3	TRBJ2-6
TGTGCCATCAGTCGGAGTAAGGACAGGGTTGGAAACACCATATATTTT	CAISRSKDRVGNTIYF	TRBD1	many	TRBV10-3	TRBJ1-3
TGCAGCGTTGTTTCCCGACCCTACGAGCAGTACTTC	CSVVSRPYEQYF	NA	NA	TRBV29-1	TRBJ2-7
TGTGCCAGCAGTAGCCCCTCCGAGTCTATTCAGCAGTACTTC	CASSSPSESIQQYF	NA	few	TRBV6-6	TRBJ2-7
TGTGCCAGCAGCCCGACCATTACAGGGAACACTGAAGCTTTCTTT	CASSPTITGNTEAFF	NA	many	TRBV7-2	TRBJ1-1
TGCGCCAGCAGCTTGTTCGGGCACACTGAAGCTTTCTTT	CASSLFGHTEAFF	NA	NA	TRBV5-1	TRBJ1-1
TGCAGTGCTAGGAGGGAAACCTACGAGCAGTACTTC	CSARRETYEQYF	NA	NA	TRBV20-1	TRBJ2-7
TGTGCCAGCAGTGAAGGGGCGGTCGAGCAGTTCTTC	CASSEGAVEQFF	NA	NA	TRBV2	TRBJ2-1
TGTGCCAGCAGTTTCTCCAATTCACCCCTCCACTTT	CASSFSNSPLHF	NA	NA	TRBV28	TRBJ1-6
TGCAGTGCTAGCGAGGGTCTGCGGACTGAAGCTTTCTTT	CSASEGLRTEAFF	NA	many	TRBV20-1	TRBJ1-1
TGTGCCAGCAGTGACGGACAGGGGACAGAAGCTTTCTTT	CASSDGQGTEAFF	TRBD1	few	TRBV2	TRBJ1-1
TGTGCCAGCAGTTTAGAGGGACAGATAAACACCGGGGAGCTGTTTTTT	CASSLEGQINTGELFF	TRBD1	few	TRBV6-5	TRBJ2-2
TGTGCCACCGAGCAGGGCAATGAGCAGTTCTTC	CATEQGNEQFF	NA	NA	TRBV6-5	TRBJ2-1
TGTGCCAGCACCCTCTCCCGGGATTATAATTCACCCCTCCACTTT	CASTLSRDYNSPLHF	NA	NA	TRBV2	TRBJ1-6
TGTGCCAACAGCCCGGGCCTTTCCGGTTTCTTT	CANSPGLSGFF	NA	NA	TRBV12-3/TRBV12-4	TRBJ1-1
TGTGCCATCAGTGAGTTGGGGGAGCAGTACTTC	CAISELGEQYF	NA	few	TRBV10-3	TRBJ2-7
TGTGCCAGCAGCAAAGGGACAGGGAAAATCTATGGCTACACCTTC	CASSKGTGKIYGYTF	TRBD1	NA	TRBV7-2	TRBJ1-2
TGCGCCAGCAGCCAAGCGGTTGGCCTGAACACTGAAGCTTTCTTT	CASSQAVGLNTEAFF	NA	many	TRBV4-3	TRBJ1-1
TGTGCCACCAGCAGCTTGGGACAGGGGAACGGCTACACCTTC	CATSSLGQGNGYTF	TRBD1	NA	TRBV15	TRBJ1-2
TGTGCCAGCAGTTTGGGCGGAAACACCATATATTTT	CASSLGGNTIYF	NA	many	TRBV7-2	TRBJ1-3
TGCGCCAGCAGCCAAGGTACCGAAGAGACCCAGTACTTC	CASSQGTEETQYF	NA	many	TRBV4-3	TRBJ2-5
TGCAGTGCTAACAGGGGTCCCAATTCACCCCTCCACTTT	CSANRGPNSPLHF	TRBD1	many	TRBV20-1	TRBJ1-6
TGTGCCAGCAGCATAGGGACAGGGGCTCAGCCCCAGCATTTT	CASSIGTGAQPQHF	TRBD1	NA	TRBV7-2	TRBJ1-5
TGTGCCAGCAGGGGTGGGACAGGCGAGAACACTGAAGCTTTCTTT	CASRGGTGENTEAFF	TRBD1	NA	TRBV12-3/TRBV12-4	TRBJ1-1
TGTGCCAGCACCGCGGGACTAGCGGGAGGTGAGCAGTACTTC	CASTAGLAGGEQYF	TRBD2	few	TRBV9	TRBJ2-7
TGCGCCAGCAGCCACCTAGATGGGGCGGGGGCAGGTGGAAACACCATATATTTT	CASSHLDGAGAGGNTIYF	NA	NA	TRBV4-3	TRBJ1-3
TGTGCCAGCAGCTCCATCTTTCCGGGCTTAGGATCACCCCTCCACTTT	CASSSIFPGLGSPLHF	NA	NA	TRBV5-4	TRBJ1-6
TGTGCCAGCAGTGAACAGTCACAGCTGTTTTTT	CASSEQSQLFF	NA	medium-sized	TRBV2	TRBJ2-2
TGTGCCAGCAGTTTAGGGACACCATCTAGAGAGACCCAGTACTTC	CASSLGTPSRETQYF	NA	few	TRBV27	TRBJ2-5
TGTGCCAGCAGTGGTCTAGCCCTCCTCGAGTACGAGCAGTACTTC	CASSGLALLEYEQYF	NA	many	TRBV7-2	TRBJ2-7
TGTGCCAGTAATGGTGGACAGGGTGACTACACCTTC	CASNGGQGDYTF	TRBD1	few	TRBV19	TRBJ1-2
TGTGCCAGCAGAGCCCTACGACAGGGGATGTACGAGCAGTACTTC	CASRALRQGMYEQYF	TRBD1	NA	TRBV28	TRBJ2-7
TGCAGTGCTAGGGGGACGGTCGATTCCGAAAAACTGTTTTTT	CSARGTVDSEKLFF	NA	many	TRBV20-1	TRBJ1-4
TGTGCCAGCAGCCAAGATGGGTTGGAGACCCAGTACTTC	CASSQDGLETQYF	NA	few	TRBV4-2	TRBJ2-5